This T cell receptor (beta chain) was identified during a study of regulatory T cells in long-lasting Graves disease (dated by TCRdb to about 2021). About the full investigation: In the newly diagnosed Graves' disease group, patients had been taking antithyroid drugs for less than 3 months. The study was conducted in China and was registered as a clinical trial. Patients with persistent Graves' disease were compared with patients with newly diagnosed Graves' disease using TCR sequencing and RNA sequencing of peripheral blood. A total of some 35 samples underwent TCR sequencing, from roughly 13 patients with persistent Graves' disease and 20 patients with newly diagnosed Graves' disease.

In its sample, this clonotype was seen a few times. Which antigen it targets is not known. No much larger clonotype is one base removed from it; base qualities were not supplied. The library came from multiplex PCR. Sequencing used an Illumina HiSeq 4000. TCR beta libraries were built with iRepertoire HTBI primers and Arm-PCR amplification of CDR3 regions. PCR products were gel purified before sequencing. For the original study's pipeline: A total of around 59 TRBV and some 15 TRBJ segments were identified across samples and were used for gene usage analysis of CDR3 amino acid clonotypes. COPE and FqMerger were used to merge the filtered high-quality paired reads into contigs. BLAST was used to align contigs to the IMGT TRBV, TRBD and TRBJ reference genes, and CDR3 was defined following IMGT. Any clonotype with a frequency above 0.1% was counted as a highly expanded clone. Shannon entropy served as the measure of repertoire diversity, while the Gini coefficient captured V-J evenness. A clonotype found in more than one individual was treated as public. Using fastp trimming at Q25 and MiXCR clonotype assembly, TCRdb reanalyzed the public sequencing data and kept in-frame beta chains. Under each unique CDR3 protein, matching rows form one entry showing the most common genes and DNA. Clone size and V and J calls follow TCRdb, not the original study. The sample table holds roughly 400,000 distinct CDR3 sequences, of which less than 20% were seen once. The top ten clones comprise 20% to 25% of the sample.

Points the paper makes about the study in general: Compared with newly diagnosed patients, persistent Graves' disease patients had lower TCR Shannon entropy and fewer highly expanded clones, which suggests clonal expansion. Only the TCR beta chain was sequenced and analyzed. Persistent disease showed preferential use of TRBV28, TRBJ1-2 and TRBJ2-5, whereas newly diagnosed disease favored TRBV20-1 and TRBJ2-1. Because the primary lesion, thyroid tissue, could not be accessed, the study looked at peripheral blood alone. Persistent patients shared more public clonotypes among themselves (approximately 2,500) than newly diagnosed patients did (approximately 970). The small sample size was acknowledged by the authors as a limitation that may reduce accuracy.

Interpreted using the paper, the time point label stands for: newly diagnosed GD, antithyroid drugs for less than 3 months. For both TCR sequencing and RNA sequencing, RNA was extracted from PBMCs using TRIzol. The diagnosis of Graves' disease followed American Thyroid Association guidelines. The patients came from an endocrinology department in Xi'an, China. Each patient gave roughly 8.4 milliliters of peripheral blood, collected in an EDTA anticoagulant tube. Ficoll Paque Plus density gradient separation was used to isolate PBMCs, and no further T cell sorting was done. An Agilent 2100 Bioanalyzer and agarose gel were used to check RNA quality, while a NanoDrop 2000 measured RNA concentration. V sheds 5 bases and J sheds 6 bases, leaving 13 bases between their ends. Counted from cysteine to phenylalanine, this CDR3 has 14 amino acids. Just CDR3 DNA is preserved here, 42 bases in frame from base 1.

These data also featured in a second study, about T cells in Graves' hyperthyroidism and ophthalmopathy. The second paper further reports: Stable Graves' hyperthyroidism was defined as the absence of progression to ophthalmopathy over 18 months of follow-up. Hyperthyroidism patients were newly diagnosed, had a disease duration of under 2 months, and were aged 18 to 65 years. Exclusion was applied to patients with uncontrolled infections, other autoimmune diseases, pregnancy or lactation. Diagnoses relied on clinical symptoms, serum thyroxine and TRAb, thyroid ultrasound and orbital computed tomography. A first-round RT-PCR of the TCR CDR3 used the HTBI primer set with the Qiagen OneStep RT-PCR kit. Blood samples also contained most of the expanded thyroid clonotypes (frequency above 0.001), which suggests that blood repertoires may reflect thyroid immune responses. A 13 V-J signature model separated ophthalmopathy from stable hyperthyroidism, with about 90% sensitivity and 81% to 82% specificity in cross-validation and 80%/75% in testing. In validation, progression to ophthalmopathy was predicted by the model with 55% to 71% sensitivity and roughly 76% specificity, a median of about 6.8 months before onset. A discovery cohort of about a hundred patients, 43 with Graves' ophthalmopathy and about 58 with stable Graves' hyperthyroidism, was used to find distinguishing TCR V-J signatures. Prospective prediction of ophthalmopathy was tested in an independent validation cohort consisting of about 19 hyperthyroidism patients and more than 15 patients who later progressed to ophthalmopathy. The approximately 90 discovery patients were divided at random into training and test sets in a 7:3 ratio. In addition, the study compared T-cell repertoires in thyroid tissue and in blood from five to seven Graves' hyperthyroidism patients. Following sampling, methimazole starting at 30 mg daily was given to hyperthyroidism patients, and high-dose intravenous methylprednisolone was given to ophthalmopathy patients. Libraries were constructed in a second round of multiplex PCR, after which size selection and purification were carried out. Paired-end sequencing of the libraries was performed with 100 bp reads on an Illumina HiSeq2000. SOAPnuke was used to process the raw data, throwing out any read that contained adapters or uncalled bases, had a mean Phred below 15, or lacked an exact constant-primer or identifier match. High-quality paired reads were merged with COPE v1.2.5, and unique nucleotide sequences were defined as clonotypes. MiTCR v1.1 was used to align the clonotypes against IMGT TRBV, TRBD and TRBJ reference segments. The analysis was restricted to V-J combinations with a frequency above 0.0001, which together covered roughly 99% of the repertoires. A TCS score was defined as the ratio of F50 (clonal expansion) to E x V (chaos), with BLOSUM62-based TCRdist applied between CDR3 peptides within each V-J. Welch's t-statistics and random forest reduced several hundred V-J features to some 14, which were used in a naive Bayes classifier (R e1071). No statistical method was used to set the sample size in advance, and investigators knew the group allocation. TCR Vbeta CDR3 sequencing of 120 to 150 peripheral blood samples (approximately 44 ophthalmopathy, 75 or so hyperthyroidism and approximately 17 progressor patients) is reported in the paper.

In this chain, TRBV12-3 or TRBV12-4 is recombined with TRBJ2-2, and TRBD1 may be the D gene, going by 5 matching bases. Sequences were derived from peripheral blood mononuclear cells (PBMCs), sampled at new diagnosis, from a patient treated with antithyroid drugs. This receptor was taken from a woman aged 18-30 years with Graves disease. Donor details come from another sample of the same person, matched by shared clones. The CDR3 in this case is CASSLKGRPGELFF. The DNA sequence follows: TGTGCCAGCAGTCTTAAGGGGCGTCCCGGGGAGCTGTTTTTT.